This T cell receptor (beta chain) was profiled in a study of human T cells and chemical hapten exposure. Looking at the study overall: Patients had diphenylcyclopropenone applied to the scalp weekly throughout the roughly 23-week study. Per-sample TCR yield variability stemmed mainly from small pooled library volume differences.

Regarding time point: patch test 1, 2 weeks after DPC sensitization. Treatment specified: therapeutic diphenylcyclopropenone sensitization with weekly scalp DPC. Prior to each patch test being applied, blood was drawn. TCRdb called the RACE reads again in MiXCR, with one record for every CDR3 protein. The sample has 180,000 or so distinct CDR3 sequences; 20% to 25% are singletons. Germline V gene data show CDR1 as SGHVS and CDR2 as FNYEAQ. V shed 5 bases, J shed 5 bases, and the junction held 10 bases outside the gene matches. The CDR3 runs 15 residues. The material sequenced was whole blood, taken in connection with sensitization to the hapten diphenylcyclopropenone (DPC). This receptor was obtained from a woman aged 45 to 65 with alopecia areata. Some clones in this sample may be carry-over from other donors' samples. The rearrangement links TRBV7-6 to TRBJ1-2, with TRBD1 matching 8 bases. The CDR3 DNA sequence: TGTGCCAGCAGCGAACAGGGGGGGGCTGGTTATGGCTACACCTTC. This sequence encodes CASSEQGGAGYGYTF. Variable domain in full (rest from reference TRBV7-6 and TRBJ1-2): GAGVSQSPRYKVTKRGQDVALRCDPISGHVSLYWYRQALGQGPEFLTYFNYEAQQDKSGLPNDRFSAERPEGSISTLTIQRTEQRDSAMYRCASSEQGGAGYGYTFGSGTRLTVV.